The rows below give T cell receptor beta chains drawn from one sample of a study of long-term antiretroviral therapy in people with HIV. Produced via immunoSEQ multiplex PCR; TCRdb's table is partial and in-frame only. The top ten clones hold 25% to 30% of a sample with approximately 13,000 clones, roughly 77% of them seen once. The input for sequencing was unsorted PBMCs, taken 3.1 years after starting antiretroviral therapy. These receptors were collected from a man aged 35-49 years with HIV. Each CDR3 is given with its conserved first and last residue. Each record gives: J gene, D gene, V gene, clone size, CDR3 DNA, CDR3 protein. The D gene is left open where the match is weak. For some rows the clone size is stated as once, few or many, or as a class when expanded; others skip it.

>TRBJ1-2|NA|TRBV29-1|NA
TGCAGCGTTGAAAGTACGGGCTCCAACTATGGCTACACCTTC
CSVESTGSNYGYTF
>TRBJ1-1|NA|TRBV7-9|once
TGTGCCAGCAGATATACCAGGGACACTGAAGCTTTCTTT
CASRYTRDTEAFF
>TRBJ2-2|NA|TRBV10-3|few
TGTGCCATCAGTGAGTCGAGAGGATTCGGGGAGCTGTTTTTT
CAISESRGFGELFF
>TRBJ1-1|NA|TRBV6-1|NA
TGTGCCAGCAGTGAAGGGGGACCGCATGTGAACACTGAAGCTTTCTTT
CASSEGGPHVNTEAFF
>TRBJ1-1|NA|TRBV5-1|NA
TGCGCCAGCAGCGTGGCCATCGGGAACACTGAAGCTTTCTTT
CASSVAIGNTEAFF
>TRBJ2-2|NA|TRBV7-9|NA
TGTGCCAGCAGCCCCATTTATATATCCCCCGGGGAGCTGTTTTTT
CASSPIYISPGELFF
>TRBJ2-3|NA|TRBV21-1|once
TGTGCCAGCAGCAAAGCCCCCCCAGCGGGTTACAGCACAGATACGCAGTATTTT
CASSKAPPAGYSTDTQYF
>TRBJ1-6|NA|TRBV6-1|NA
TGTGCCAGCAGTGAAGAGGTACCGCGAAATTCACCCCTCCACTTT
CASSEEVPRNSPLHF
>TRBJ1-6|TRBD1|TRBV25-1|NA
TGTGCCAGCAGTTTCAGGGGGGTAAACAATTCACCCCTCCACTTT
CASSFRGVNNSPLHF
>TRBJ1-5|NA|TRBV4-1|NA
TGCGCCAGCAGCCAAGATGCCTCCCTCGGGGGTGGGGATCAGCCCCAGCATTTT
CASSQDASLGGGDQPQHF
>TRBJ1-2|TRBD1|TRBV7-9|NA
TGTGCCAGCAGCGCCGGGACAGGAGGAAATTATGGCTACACCTTC
CASSAGTGGNYGYTF
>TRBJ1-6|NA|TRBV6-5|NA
TGTGCCAGCAGTTACTCGAGCGGGGTCCTCCACTTT
CASSYSSGVLHF
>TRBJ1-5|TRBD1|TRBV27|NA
TGTGCCAGCAGTCCACAGGGGGCCTTCGATCAGCCCCAGCATTTT
CASSPQGAFDQPQHF
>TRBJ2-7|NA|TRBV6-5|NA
TGTGCCAGCAGAACCAGTACACGGCCCTACGAGCAGTACTTC
CASRTSTRPYEQYF
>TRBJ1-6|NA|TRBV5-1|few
TGCGCCAGCAGCTTGTATGGGGAGCATTCACCCCTCCACTTT
CASSLYGEHSPLHF
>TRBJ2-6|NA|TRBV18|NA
TGTGCCAGCTCACCGGTCTCTGGGGCCAACGTCCTGACTTTC
CASSPVSGANVLTF
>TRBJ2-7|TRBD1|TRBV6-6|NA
TGTGCCAGCAGTTCCGTGGACAGGCCCTACGAGCAGTACTTC
CASSSVDRPYEQYF
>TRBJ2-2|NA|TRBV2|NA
TGTGCCAGCTCCTCTCGTCCGCTTATGGCCGGGGAGCTGTTTTTT
CASSSRPLMAGELFF
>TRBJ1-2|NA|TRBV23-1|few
TGCGCCAGCAGTCACACACAGAATGGCTACACCTTC
CASSHTQNGYTF
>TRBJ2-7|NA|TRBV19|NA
TGTGCCAGTAGCTTGGGCGAGCAGTACTTC
CASSLGEQYF
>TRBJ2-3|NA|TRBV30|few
TGTGCCTTATTCACGGATACGCAGTATTTT
CALFTDTQYF
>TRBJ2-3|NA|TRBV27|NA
TGTGCCAGCAAACCCGCCGGGCTGAGCACAGATACGCAGTATTTT
CASKPAGLSTDTQYF
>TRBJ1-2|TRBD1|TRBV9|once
TGTGCCAGCAGCGTAGGCCCCGGACAGGGAGGCTACACCTTC
CASSVGPGQGGYTF
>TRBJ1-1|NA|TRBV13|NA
TGTGCCAGCATCGACCTTGATTCGAACACTGAAGCTTTCTTT
CASIDLDSNTEAFF
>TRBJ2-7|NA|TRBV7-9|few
TGTGCCAGCAGCTCGGACATTAAGCAGTACTTC
CASSSDIKQYF
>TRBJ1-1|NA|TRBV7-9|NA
TGTGCCAGCAGCCTCGGGACCCACACTGAAGCTTTCTTT
CASSLGTHTEAFF
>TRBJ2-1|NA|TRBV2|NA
TGTGCCAGCGGGGCCGGGCTTGAGCAGTTCTTC
CASGAGLEQFF
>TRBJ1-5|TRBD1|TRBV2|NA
TGTGCCAGCAGTGGCGGACAGGGTGGCCAGCCCCAGCATTTT
CASSGGQGGQPQHF
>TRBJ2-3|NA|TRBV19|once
TGTGCCAGTAGTATTTATGGTAGCACAGATACGCAGTATTTT
CASSIYGSTDTQYF
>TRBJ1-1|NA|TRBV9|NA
TGTGCCAGCAGCGTAGGACCTTCGAACACTGAAGCTTTCTTT
CASSVGPSNTEAFF
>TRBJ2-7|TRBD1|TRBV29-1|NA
TGCAGCGCGGGGGACAGGGGGTACGAGCAGTACTTC
CSAGDRGYEQYF
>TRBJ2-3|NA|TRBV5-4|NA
TGTGCCAGCAGCCCGTGGGATTTTACAGATACGCAGTATTTT
CASSPWDFTDTQYF
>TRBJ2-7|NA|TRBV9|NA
TGTGCCAGCAGCGTAGGACCAGGGAACGAGCAGTACTTC
CASSVGPGNEQYF
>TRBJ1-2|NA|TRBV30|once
TGTGCCTGGAGGACAGACTTCTATGGCTACACCTTC
CAWRTDFYGYTF
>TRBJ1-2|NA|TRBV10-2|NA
TGCGCCAGCAGTGACGGACAGACGTTCTATGGCTACACCTTC
CASSDGQTFYGYTF
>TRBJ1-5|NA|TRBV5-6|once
TGTGCCAGCAGCTCACAGGGAAATAGCAATCAGCCCCAGCATTTT
CASSSQGNSNQPQHF
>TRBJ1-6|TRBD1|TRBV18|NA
TGTGCCAGCTCACCTTTAATGGACAGGGAGAATTCACCCCTCCACTTT
CASSPLMDRENSPLHF
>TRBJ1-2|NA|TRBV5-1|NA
TGCGCCAGCAGCACCTGGGGGCTCCTGGGCTACACCTTC
CASSTWGLLGYTF
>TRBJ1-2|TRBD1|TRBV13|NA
TGTGCCAGCAGCTCACTCACGACAGGGACGGGTGGCTACACCTTC
CASSSLTTGTGGYTF
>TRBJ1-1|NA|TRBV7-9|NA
TGTGCCAGCAGCCCCGACTTGGGAGGGACTGAAGCTTTCTTT
CASSPDLGGTEAFF
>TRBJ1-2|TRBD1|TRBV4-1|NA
TGCGCCAGCAGCCAAGGGGACAGGGAAGTGGGCGTGTATGGCTACACCTTC
CASSQGDREVGVYGYTF
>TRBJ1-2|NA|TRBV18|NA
TGTGCCAGCTCACCGGCAGCTCTAAGTTATGGCTACACCTTC
CASSPAALSYGYTF
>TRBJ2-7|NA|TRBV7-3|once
TGTGCCAGCAGCGCCGACTCAGGGGAGCAGTACTTC
CASSADSGEQYF
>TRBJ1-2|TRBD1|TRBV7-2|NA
TGTGCCAGCAGCTTAAGGGCCGGACAGGGAGGAAATGGCTACACCTTC
CASSLRAGQGGNGYTF
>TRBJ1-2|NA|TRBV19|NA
TGTGCCAGTAGTCCCTCCGGGACCCCCTTCGGCTACACCTTC
CASSPSGTPFGYTF